This passage covers 20 T cell receptor beta chains from one sample sequenced in a study of T cells in Graves' hyperthyroidism and ophthalmopathy. Authors of the study amplified TCR beta CDR3 regions from RNA transcripts. TCR CDR3 underwent first-round RT-PCR with the HTBI primer set. Via MiXCR, TCRdb re-called the multiplex PCR reads, giving one row per CDR3 protein. This table holds 600,000 to 800,000 distinct CDR3 sequences, 30% to 40% found once. The sample consisted of blood. These receptors all stem from a woman in her 40s with Graves' hyperthyroidism.

The V and J genes are TRBV20-1 and TRBJ2-7, with D possibly being TRBD2 (5 bases). Trimming removed 6 bases from V and 5 bases from J, with 17 bases in between. This CDR3 comprises 13 residues. The V gene's germline CDR1 is DFQATT and CDR2 SNEGSKA (reference sequence). For the CDR3, the DNA is TGCAGTGCCCTAGCCAGCAGGTTAAACGAGCAGTACTTC. This gives the protein CSALASRLNEQYF.

A single count supports this clonotype. Germline is not matched at one junction end, which may reflect a read error. In nucleotides, the CDR3 is TGCGCCAGCAGCCAAGATATCAATCAGCCCCAGCAGTTT. Translation gives CASSQDINQPQQF. The chain joins TRBV4-3 to TRBJ1-5; D ambiguous. CDR3 length equals 13 residues. CDR1 is LGHNA, CDR2 YSLEER, per germline.

Comments on this clonotype: A much larger clone is a single base away; this may be a read error. V usage is TRBV9 and J usage is TRBJ1-3, with TRBD1 identical over 7 bases. The CDR3 contains 15 residues. CDR1 is SGDLS and CDR2 is YYNGEE in the germline V gene. With V trimmed by 0 bases and J by 2 bases, 2 bases remained unmatched. The CDR3 nucleotides read TGTGCCAGCAGCGTAGGACAGGGAACTGGAAACACCATATATTTT. Translating it yields CASSVGQGTGNTIYF.

V is TRBV19 and J is TRBJ1-4; a weak D match, TRBD1 (6 bases). In germline, CDR1 is LNHDA, CDR2 SQIVND (reference sequence). V lost 4 bases and J 7 bases, leaving 13 bases between the germline ends. CDR3 length: 14 amino acids. CDR3: CASSTDSVAEKLFF. The CDR3 DNA follows: TGTGCCAGTAGTACGGACAGTGTAGCTGAAAAACTGTTTTTT.

This clonotype has a count of ten or more. The chain employs TRBV20-1 and TRBJ1-2; TRBD1 agrees at 7 bases. CDR1 DFQATT and CDR2 SNEGSKA come from the germline V gene (reference sequence). With 6 bases clipped from V and 4 bases from J, the junction kept 2 bases outside the gene matches. CDR3 length: 11 amino acids. CDR3 coding DNA: TGCAGTGCGAGGGACAGCTATGGCTACACCTTC. It translates to CSARDSYGYTF.

The chain employs TRBV29-1 and TRBJ2-7; D not resolved. V lost 6 bases to trimming and J lost 5 bases, with 8 bases between them. CDR1 SQVTM and CDR2 ANQGSEA come from the germline V gene. CDR3 length: 10 amino acids. CDR3 nucleotide sequence: TGCAGCGTGGCCAACGACGAGCAGTACTTC. Encoded protein: CSVANDEQYF.

This clonotype was seen many times. J is TRBJ1-4 and V is TRBV6-5; D remains unclear. Germline values: CDR1 MNHEY, CDR2 SVGAGI. This CDR3 is built from 13 residues. Trimming removed 4 bases at V and 8 bases at J, with 11 bases between. For the CDR3, the DNA is TGTGCCAGCAGTTTAGAGGTCTACGAAAAACTGTTTTTT. Protein product: CASSLEVYEKLFF.

About this clonotype: Just one base apart from a much larger clone, this may be a read error. The genes are TRBV2 and TRBJ1-5; 7 positions match TRBD1. Germline lookup yields CDR1 SNHLY and CDR2 FYNNEI. This CDR3 region has 17 residues. V dropped 5 bases and J dropped 0; count of bases not matched to a gene: 10. The CDR3 DNA follows: TGTGCCAGCAGTAACGACAGGGATCGATCTAGCAATCAGCCCCAGCATTTT. It is translated as CASSNDRDRSSNQPQHF. Variable domain in full (rest from reference TRBV2 and TRBJ1-5): EPEVTQTPSHQVTQMGQEVILRCVPISNHLYFYWYRQILGQKVEFLVSFYNNEISEKSEIFDDQFSVERPDGSNFTLKIRSTKLEDSAMYFCASSNDRDRSSNQPQHFGDGTRLSIL.

Concerning this clonotype itself: At one end the junction does not follow the germline gene, possibly because of a read error. The rearrangement links TRBV10-3 to TRBJ2-7, with 8 bases matching TRBD2. Per the germline V gene, CDR1 is ENHRY and CDR2 is SYGVKD. This CDR3 is built from 14 residues. CDR3 in DNA: TGTACCATCGGGCGGGGGGATAACTCCTACGAGCAATACTTC. It encodes CTIGRGDNSYEQYF.

This clonotype was observed a few times. The genes are TRBV5-1 and TRBJ1-1, with D tentatively TRBD1 (5 bases). From germline, CDR1 is SGHRS and CDR2 YFSETQ. Trimming cost V 2 bases and J 1 base, with 12 bases left between them. The CDR3 sequence is 15 residues long. CDR3 sequence (DNA): TGCGCCAGCAGCTTCGGGGGTCAATCGAACACTGAAGCTTTCTTT. Translated, it gives CASSFGGQSNTEAFF.

As regards this clonotype: No conserved phenylalanine or tryptophan ends this CDR3, so it is likely a read error. V is TRBV20-1 and J is TRBJ1-2; D remains unclear. Trimming cost V 3 bases and J 0 bases, with 14 bases left between them. Germline assignment: CDR1 DFQATT and CDR2 SNEGSKA (reference sequence). The CDR3 totals 15 residues. The CDR3 DNA sequence: TGCAGTGCTAGGGCGGCACTGAGAGCTAACTATGGCTACACCTCC. Encoded protein: CSARAALRANYGYTS.

CDR3 nucleotides: TGCGCCAGCAGCCTAAGAGACGATTTCAGGGGGGGCACTGAAGCTTTCTTT. Its protein product is CASSLRDDFRGGTEAFF. The rearrangement links TRBV4-3 to TRBJ1-1; the match to TRBD1 covers 7 bases. Unmatched junction bases numbered 15, after V lost 4 bases and J lost 4 bases. The CDR3 has 17 residues. CDR1 LGHNA and CDR2 YSLEER come from the germline V gene.

The chain has TRBV7-9 and TRBJ1-2, with TRBD1 identical over 7 bases. CDR3 length: 14 amino acids. Per the germline V gene, CDR1 is SEHNR and CDR2 is FQNEAQ (reference sequence). With V trimmed by 4 bases and J by 2 bases, 4 bases remained unmatched. This CDR3 reads CASSSAGGNYGYTF. The CDR3 DNA follows: TGTGCCAGCAGCTCAGCAGGGGGGAACTATGGCTACACCTTC.

Here the CDR3 reads CATSVPLGTPFGDEQFF. The CDR3 nucleotides are TGTGCCACCAGTGTCCCCCTAGGGACGCCTTTTGGGGATGAGCAGTTCTTC. This chain connects TRBV24-1 to TRBJ2-1; D tentatively reads TRBD1 or TRBD2 (5 bases each). The CDR3 is 17 residues long. CDR1 KGHDR and CDR2 SFDVKD come from the germline V gene. V was shortened by 5 bases and J by 8 bases, with 24 bases between the two germline ends.

This chain connects TRBV20-1 to TRBJ1-1; a possible D gene is TRBD1 (6 bases). V shed 7 bases and J shed 0 bases, with 12 bases lying between them. Germline CDR1 reads DFQATT; CDR2 reads SNEGSKA (reference sequence). The CDR3 consists of 13 residues. The CDR3: CSDMTGMNTEAFF. DNA of the CDR3: TGCAGTGACATGACAGGCATGAACACTGAAGCTTTCTTT.

There are many counts of this clonotype. V and J are TRBV10-2 and TRBJ2-5, with D possibly being TRBD1 (5 bases). CDR1 and CDR2 from the germline V gene are WSHSY and SAAADI. Trimming pared 11 bases from V and 5 bases from J, leaving 21 bases between. There are 14 residues in the CDR3. The CDR3 spells CAAFPDKKGETQYF. The CDR3 bases are TGCGCCGCGTTTCCGGATAAAAAGGGGGAGACCCAGTACTTC.

At least ten counts were recorded for this clonotype. The genes are TRBV9 and TRBJ2-5; 9 bases line up with TRBD2. Trimming cost V 0 bases and J 4 bases; bases outside gene matches: 10. Germline CDR1 is SGDLS and CDR2 is YYNGEE. CDR3 size: 17 residues. Here the CDR3 reads CASSVGLREGLGETQYF. DNA for the CDR3: TGTGCCAGCAGCGTAGGGCTGCGGGAGGGCCTGGGAGAGACCCAGTACTTC.

In its sample, this clonotype was seen a few times. The V gene is TRBV12-3 or TRBV12-4, the J gene TRBJ1-5; 9 bases agree with TRBD1. V lost 6 bases and J lost 3; bases outside the gene matches: 6. The CDR3 contains 15 residues. The DNA of the CDR3 is TGTGCCAGCAGCCGTACAGGGGGCCCCAATCAGCCCCAGCATTTT. It yields the protein CASSRTGGPNQPQHF.

This chain connects TRBV10-3 to TRBJ2-2, with 9 bases fitting TRBD1. V lost 6 bases, J lost 0 bases, and 2 bases stayed unmatched. Germline V lookup: CDR1 ENHRY, CDR2 SYGVKD. CDR3 size: 15 residues. CDR3 in amino acids: CAIRGDRANTGELFF. The DNA for the CDR3 is TGTGCCATCAGAGGGGACAGGGCGAACACCGGGGAGCTGTTTTTT.

The V and J genes are TRBV7-9 and TRBJ2-7; 9 nucleotides agree with TRBD1. The CDR3 extends over 12 amino acids. From germline, CDR1 is SEHNR and CDR2 FQNEAQ (reference sequence). The J segment lost 2 bases and the V segment lost 11 bases, leaving 4 bases of the junction unmatched. CDR3 residues: CACRDRAYEQYF. The CDR3 DNA reads as TGTGCCTGCCGGGACAGGGCCTACGAGCAGTACTTC.